This TCR beta chain was recovered during a study of cytomegalovirus exposure and HLA in healthy donors. V was trimmed by 4 bases and J by 0 bases, leaving 11 bases between them. CDR1 and CDR2 from the germline V gene are MNHEY and SMNVEV (reference sequence). The CDR3 runs 15 residues. It was with 60 Vbeta and 13 Jbeta primers that the PCR ran. Profiled with immunoSEQ multiplex PCR; TCRdb holds only in-frame clones, not every one. The table has some 150,000 clones, over 70% seen once. Sequencing was done on a sample of PBMCs. This chain links TRBV27 with TRBJ2-3; perhaps TRBD1 as D (5 bases). The TCR was taken from a female donor in good health and CMV-seronegative. CDR3: CASSYNRRSTDTQYF. Here the CDR3 DNA reads TGTGCCAGCAGTTATAACAGGAGAAGCACAGATACGCAGTATTTT.